Listed here is a single T cell receptor beta chain. The V end lost 4 bases, the J end lost 0 bases, and 11 bases lay between the germline ends. CDR3 length: 15 amino acids. Germline V gives CDR1 SGHTA, CDR2 FQGTGA. The method was immunoSEQ multiplex PCR; TCRdb's version includes in-frame clones alone and lacks a portion of them. The table records about 80,000 clones, 93% of them present only once. This record comes from a study of technical replicates of blood from a handful of donors. The material sequenced was T cells isolated from PBMCs. This TCR derives from a human donor in good health. The chain is built from TRBV7-3 and TRBJ2-3; a weak D match, TRBD2 (6 bases). The CDR3 DNA is TGTGCCAGCAGCTCTCAGACTAGTAGCACAGATACGCAGTATTTT. This gives the protein CASSSQTSSTDTQYF.